The rows below give T cell receptor beta chains drawn from one sample of a study of control samples from healthy donors and cancer patients. Generated by immunoSEQ multiplex PCR, the TCRdb table keeps only in-frame clones and is missing some. This table has around 99,000 clones, around 88% appearing once. Source material: blood. Source of these receptors: a woman between 45 and 65 years old in good health. Each CDR3 is given with its conserved first and last residue. Fields, in order: V gene, CDR3 length, J gene, clone size, D gene, CDR3 DNA, CDR3 protein. D genes are given only for firm matches. The size entry is marked missing in some rows and otherwise reads once, few, many or a size class.

v_call: TRBV6-5
cdr3_length: 16
j_call: TRBJ1-2
clone_size: .
d_call: .
cdr3_nt: TGTGCCAGCAGTTACCTCTTCCAGGTGGGGATGGATGGCTACACCTTC
cdr3_aa: CASSYLFQVGMDGYTF

v_call: TRBV5-1
cdr3_length: 16
j_call: TRBJ1-1
clone_size: .
d_call: TRBD1
cdr3_nt: TGCGCCAGCAGCTTTTACCAGGGGGCGATCGTCACTGAAGCTTTCTTT
cdr3_aa: CASSFYQGAIVTEAFF

v_call: TRBV3-1/TRBV3-2
cdr3_length: 17
j_call: TRBJ2-6
clone_size: .
d_call: .
cdr3_nt: TGTGCCAGCAGCCAAGAGATCCAGGCCAGGGGGGCCAACGTCCTGACTTTC
cdr3_aa: CASSQEIQARGANVLTF

v_call: TRBV2
cdr3_length: 14
j_call: TRBJ2-5
clone_size: .
d_call: TRBD1
cdr3_nt: TGTGCCGGTTCCTTCAGGGGGTCCCAAGAGACCCAGTACTTC
cdr3_aa: CAGSFRGSQETQYF

v_call: TRBV18
cdr3_length: 14
j_call: TRBJ2-3
clone_size: .
d_call: .
cdr3_nt: TGTGCCAGCTCACCATACACCGACACAGATACGCAGTATTTT
cdr3_aa: CASSPYTDTDTQYF

v_call: TRBV6-2/TRBV6-3
cdr3_length: 13
j_call: TRBJ1-2
clone_size: .
d_call: TRBD1
cdr3_nt: TGTGCCAGCAACCCGACAGGGGACTATGGCTACACCTTC
cdr3_aa: CASNPTGDYGYTF

v_call: TRBV19
cdr3_length: 14
j_call: TRBJ2-1
clone_size: .
d_call: TRBD1
cdr3_nt: TGTGCCAGTAAGGTGGGACAGGGGGCGTATGAGCAGTTCTTC
cdr3_aa: CASKVGQGAYEQFF

v_call: TRBV6-6
cdr3_length: 14
j_call: TRBJ2-7
clone_size: .
d_call: TRBD1
cdr3_nt: TGTGCCAGCAAACTGACAGGGGTTCCCAACGAGCAGTACTTC
cdr3_aa: CASKLTGVPNEQYF

v_call: TRBV4-1
cdr3_length: 14
j_call: TRBJ1-4
clone_size: .
d_call: .
cdr3_nt: TGCGCCAGCAGCCAAGGGGGAGCGAATGAAAAACTGTTTTTT
cdr3_aa: CASSQGGANEKLFF

v_call: TRBV27
cdr3_length: 13
j_call: TRBJ1-2
clone_size: .
d_call: .
cdr3_nt: TGTGCCAGCAGTTCCAGGGGTTCCGATGGCTACACCTTC
cdr3_aa: CASSSRGSDGYTF

v_call: TRBV4-3
cdr3_length: 16
j_call: TRBJ2-1
clone_size: .
d_call: .
cdr3_nt: TGCGCCAGCAGCCATCTTAACGGCGAAATGGCGTATGAGCAGTTCTTC
cdr3_aa: CASSHLNGEMAYEQFF

v_call: TRBV11-2
cdr3_length: 13
j_call: TRBJ2-1
clone_size: .
d_call: .
cdr3_nt: TGTGCCAGCAGCTTCGACTCCGTGGGGGAGCAGTTCTTC
cdr3_aa: CASSFDSVGEQFF

v_call: TRBV5-1
cdr3_length: 17
j_call: TRBJ1-4
clone_size: .
d_call: .
cdr3_nt: TGCGCCAGCAGCCGAAGGGGAGGGGCAGGCGATGAGGAAAAACTGTTTTTT
cdr3_aa: CASSRRGGAGDEEKLFF

v_call: TRBV18
cdr3_length: 15
j_call: TRBJ2-1
clone_size: .
d_call: .
cdr3_nt: TGTGCCAGCTCACGACTCGTGGGGCCGTACAATGAGCAGTTCTTC
cdr3_aa: CASSRLVGPYNEQFF

v_call: TRBV5-4
cdr3_length: 13
j_call: TRBJ1-2
clone_size: few
d_call: .
cdr3_nt: TGTGCCAGCAGCTTGGCCGCAGGGTATGGCTACACCTTC
cdr3_aa: CASSLAAGYGYTF

v_call: TRBV6-2/TRBV6-3
cdr3_length: 17
j_call: TRBJ2-3
clone_size: .
d_call: .
cdr3_nt: TGTGCCAGCAGTCCCCGGTGGGGGAGCCCTCTGGGGGATACGCAGTATTTT
cdr3_aa: CASSPRWGSPLGDTQYF

v_call: TRBV25-1
cdr3_length: 15
j_call: TRBJ2-1
clone_size: .
d_call: .
cdr3_nt: TGTGCCAGCAGGCCCCCACTCAGCTCCTACAATGAGCAGTTCTTC
cdr3_aa: CASRPPLSSYNEQFF

v_call: TRBV4-1
cdr3_length: 14
j_call: TRBJ1-1
clone_size: .
d_call: .
cdr3_nt: TGCGCCAGCAGCCAAGGAAGAGGGCCCAACGGGGCTTTCTTT
cdr3_aa: CASSQGRGPNGAFF

v_call: TRBV9
cdr3_length: 14
j_call: TRBJ2-1
clone_size: .
d_call: .
cdr3_nt: TGTGCCAGCAGCGCGACGACAGGAGAGCATGAGCAGTTCTTC
cdr3_aa: CASSATTGEHEQFF

v_call: TRBV4-3
cdr3_length: 15
j_call: TRBJ1-6
clone_size: .
d_call: TRBD1
cdr3_nt: TGCGCCAGCAGCCCCGACCGGGACAGGGGGGACCCATTCCACTTT
cdr3_aa: CASSPDRDRGDPFHF

v_call: TRBV9
cdr3_length: 14
j_call: TRBJ2-7
clone_size: .
d_call: .
cdr3_nt: TGTGCCAGCGATCGAGGTCAGGTTGCGGACGAGCAGTACTTC
cdr3_aa: CASDRGQVADEQYF

v_call: TRBV4-1
cdr3_length: 14
j_call: TRBJ1-1
clone_size: once
d_call: .
cdr3_nt: TGCGCCAGCAGCCAAGCCTGGCCGAACACTGAAGCTTTCTTT
cdr3_aa: CASSQAWPNTEAFF

v_call: TRBV7-8
cdr3_length: 16
j_call: TRBJ2-1
clone_size: .
d_call: TRBD2
cdr3_nt: TGTGCCAGCAGCTTAGTAAGGACTAGCGGGGGAGGAAGGCAGTTCTTC
cdr3_aa: CASSLVRTSGGGRQFF

v_call: TRBV7-2
cdr3_length: 17
j_call: TRBJ2-3
clone_size: .
d_call: .
cdr3_nt: TGTGCCAGCAGCTTAGTCTCAGCTCTGGGGACGGGAGATACGCAGTATTTT
cdr3_aa: CASSLVSALGTGDTQYF

v_call: TRBV19
cdr3_length: 15
j_call: TRBJ1-4
clone_size: .
d_call: .
cdr3_nt: TGTGCCAGTAGTATGGTCCTCGTAGATCGTGAAAAACTGTTTTTT
cdr3_aa: CASSMVLVDREKLFF

v_call: TRBV24-1
cdr3_length: 16
j_call: TRBJ2-2
clone_size: .
d_call: .
cdr3_nt: TGTGCCACCAGTGACTCCGGGACCCGCGGGACCGGGGAGCTGTTTTTT
cdr3_aa: CATSDSGTRGTGELFF

v_call: TRBV19
cdr3_length: 15
j_call: TRBJ2-3
clone_size: .
d_call: .
cdr3_nt: TGTGCCAGTCGGCGACAGGCCCCTAGCACAGATACGCAGTATTTT
cdr3_aa: CASRRQAPSTDTQYF

v_call: TRBV2
cdr3_length: 14
j_call: TRBJ1-5
clone_size: .
d_call: .
cdr3_nt: TGTGCCAGCAGCTTCCGGGGCCTAAATCAGCCCCAGCATTTT
cdr3_aa: CASSFRGLNQPQHF

v_call: TRBV6-5
cdr3_length: 14
j_call: TRBJ2-1
clone_size: .
d_call: TRBD1
cdr3_nt: TGTGCCAGCAGGACCGGGACAGGGGTCACTGAGCAGTTCTTC
cdr3_aa: CASRTGTGVTEQFF

v_call: TRBV9
cdr3_length: 13
j_call: TRBJ1-5
clone_size: .
d_call: .
cdr3_nt: TGTGCCAGCAGCGTATCAGGGAATCAGCCCCAGCATTTT
cdr3_aa: CASSVSGNQPQHF